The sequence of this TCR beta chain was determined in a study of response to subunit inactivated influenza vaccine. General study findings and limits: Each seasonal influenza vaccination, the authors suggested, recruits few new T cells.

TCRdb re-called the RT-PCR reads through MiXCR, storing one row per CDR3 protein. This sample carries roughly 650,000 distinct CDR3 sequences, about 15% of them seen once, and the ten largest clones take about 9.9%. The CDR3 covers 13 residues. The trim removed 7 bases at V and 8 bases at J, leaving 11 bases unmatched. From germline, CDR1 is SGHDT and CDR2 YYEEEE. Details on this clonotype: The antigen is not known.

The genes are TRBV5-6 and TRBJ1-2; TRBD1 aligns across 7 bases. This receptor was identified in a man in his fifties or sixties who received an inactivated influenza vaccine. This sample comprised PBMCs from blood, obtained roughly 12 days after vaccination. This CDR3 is CASGVTGVGGYTF. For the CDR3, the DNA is TGTGCCAGCGGAGTTACAGGGGTTGGAGGCTACACCTTC.